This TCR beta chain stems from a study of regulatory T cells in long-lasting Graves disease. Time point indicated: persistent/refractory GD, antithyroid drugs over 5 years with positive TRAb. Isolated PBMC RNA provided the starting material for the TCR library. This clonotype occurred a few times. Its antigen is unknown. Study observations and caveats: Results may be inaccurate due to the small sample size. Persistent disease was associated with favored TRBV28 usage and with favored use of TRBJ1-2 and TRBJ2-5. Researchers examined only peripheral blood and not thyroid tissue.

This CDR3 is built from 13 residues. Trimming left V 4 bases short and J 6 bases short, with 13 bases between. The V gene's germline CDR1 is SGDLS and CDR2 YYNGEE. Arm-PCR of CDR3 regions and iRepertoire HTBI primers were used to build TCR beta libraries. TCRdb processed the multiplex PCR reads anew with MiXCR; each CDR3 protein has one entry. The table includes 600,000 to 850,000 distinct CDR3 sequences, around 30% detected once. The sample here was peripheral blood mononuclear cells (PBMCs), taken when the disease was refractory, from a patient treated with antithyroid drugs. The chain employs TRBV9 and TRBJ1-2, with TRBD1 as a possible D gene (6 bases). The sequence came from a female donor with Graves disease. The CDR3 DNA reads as TGTGCCAGCAGCCTCCGGACAGTAGATGGCTACACCTTC. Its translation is CASSLRTVDGYTF.